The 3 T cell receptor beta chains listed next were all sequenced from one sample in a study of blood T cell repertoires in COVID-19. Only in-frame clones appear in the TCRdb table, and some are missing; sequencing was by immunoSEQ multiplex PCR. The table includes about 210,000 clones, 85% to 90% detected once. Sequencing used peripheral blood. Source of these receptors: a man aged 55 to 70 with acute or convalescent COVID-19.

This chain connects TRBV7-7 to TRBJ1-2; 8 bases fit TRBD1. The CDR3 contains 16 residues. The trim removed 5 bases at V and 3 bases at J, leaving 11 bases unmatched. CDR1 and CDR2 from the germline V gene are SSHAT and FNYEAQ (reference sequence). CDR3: CASSRIRDRPHYGYTF. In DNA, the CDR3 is TGTGCCAGCAGCCGCATCCGGGACAGGCCCCACTATGGCTACACCTTC.

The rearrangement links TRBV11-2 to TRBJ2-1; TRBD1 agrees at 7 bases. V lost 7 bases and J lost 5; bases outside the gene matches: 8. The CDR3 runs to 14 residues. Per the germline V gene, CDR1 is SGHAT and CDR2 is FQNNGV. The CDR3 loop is CASNRDRANNEQFF. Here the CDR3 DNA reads TGTGCCAGCAACCGAGACAGGGCCAACAATGAGCAGTTCTTC.

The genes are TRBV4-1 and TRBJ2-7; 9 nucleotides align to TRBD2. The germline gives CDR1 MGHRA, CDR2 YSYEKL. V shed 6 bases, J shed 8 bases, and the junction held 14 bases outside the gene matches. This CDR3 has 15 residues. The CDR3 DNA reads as TGCGCCAGCAGTTACCCCCAGCGGGGGGACTATCAGCAGTACTTC. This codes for CASSYPQRGDYQQYF.